This T cell receptor (beta chain) derives from a study of PD-L1 blockade in urothelial cancer. Study-level background: Patients, treated from about 2014 onward, received atezolizumab 1,200 mg intravenously every 3 weeks. Most of the 29 patients were men whose urothelial cancer was bladder-origin.

Time point noted: peripheral blood 6 weeks after treatment start. Individual patients had between 1 and 8 samples, taken pretreatment and on-treatment. The CDR3 is 12 residues long. Looked up from germline, CDR1 is LNHDA and CDR2 is SQIVND (reference sequence). Trimming shortened V by 5 bases and J by 10 bases, and 12 bases separated the two germline ends. TCRdb's table, derived via immunoSEQ multiplex PCR, lists solely in-frame clones and lacks some. The sample includes more than 45,000 clones, about 90% of them seen just once. This clonotype originated in a man in his sixties with urothelial cancer. The chain couples TRBV19 to TRBJ2-1; D is perhaps TRBD1 (6 bases). This material consisted of PBMCs, taken around atezolizumab (anti-PD-L1) treatment. The DNA of the CDR3 is TGTGCCAGTAGTTCCTGGACAGAAGAGCAGTTCTTC. Its translation is CASSSWTEEQFF. The entire variable domain, with the rest obtained from reference TRBV19 and TRBJ2-1, is as follows: DGGITQSPKYLFRKEGQNVTLSCEQNLNHDAMYWYRQDPGQGLRLIYYSQIVNDFQKGDIAEGYSVSREKKESFPLTVTSAQKNPTAFYLCASSSWTEEQFFGPGTRLTVL.